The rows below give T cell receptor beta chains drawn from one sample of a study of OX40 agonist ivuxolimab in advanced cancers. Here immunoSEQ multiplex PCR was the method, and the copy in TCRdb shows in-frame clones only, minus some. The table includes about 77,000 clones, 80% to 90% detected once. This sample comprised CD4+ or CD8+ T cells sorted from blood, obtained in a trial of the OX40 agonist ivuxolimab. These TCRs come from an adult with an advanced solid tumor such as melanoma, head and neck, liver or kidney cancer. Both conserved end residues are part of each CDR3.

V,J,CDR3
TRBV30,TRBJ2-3,CAWSMGQGSTDTQYF
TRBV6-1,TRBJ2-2,CASSATGGPGELFF
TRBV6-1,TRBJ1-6,CASSELRNAPLHF
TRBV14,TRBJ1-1,CASSQGADTEAFF
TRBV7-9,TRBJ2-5,CASSYSAGILKVTQYF
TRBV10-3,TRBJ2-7,CATKGQGLYEQYF
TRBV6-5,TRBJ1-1,CASSYDGIQPEAFF
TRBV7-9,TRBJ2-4,CASSLGLAKNIQYF
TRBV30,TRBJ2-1,CAWGTGNEQFF
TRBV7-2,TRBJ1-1,CASSRDWNTEAFF
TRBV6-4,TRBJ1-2,CASSEWRGPDKMNYGYTF
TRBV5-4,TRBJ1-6,CASSFGGWDAYNSPLHF
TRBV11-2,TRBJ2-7,CASSAPGTSGGTYEQYF
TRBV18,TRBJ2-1,CASSNLDRVGEQFF
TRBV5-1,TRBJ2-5,CASSLADQETQYF
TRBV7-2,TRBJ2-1,CASSAYRDRFFF
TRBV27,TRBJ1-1,CASSWLRGGPGKMNTEAFF
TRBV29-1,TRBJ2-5,CSVEVPPSGSSQYF
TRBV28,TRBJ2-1,CASRDSALDEQFF
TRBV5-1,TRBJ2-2,CASSLGQAAGELFF
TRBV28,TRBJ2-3,CASRAGGKGTDTQYF
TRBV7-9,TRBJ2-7,CASSRGQPPYEQYF
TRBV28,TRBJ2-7,CASSPAGREQYF
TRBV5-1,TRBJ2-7,CASSLGGYEQYF
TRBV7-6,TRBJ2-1,CASSAGLAGVNEQFF
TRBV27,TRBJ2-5,CASSSLQSSGRGETQYF
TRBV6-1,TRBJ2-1,CASSEEVGEFF
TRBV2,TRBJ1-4,CASSRNEKLFF
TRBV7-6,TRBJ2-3,CASSTPAGTSVTSTDTQYF
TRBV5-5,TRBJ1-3,CASSLLGGNTIYF
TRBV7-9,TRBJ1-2,CASSSTAYYGYTF
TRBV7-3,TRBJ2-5,CASSLRGQGSWETQYF
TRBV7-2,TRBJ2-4,CASSSSHRERWAKNIQYF
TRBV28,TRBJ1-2,CASSLSGGAVYGYTF
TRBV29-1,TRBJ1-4,CSVAGQGKEKLFF
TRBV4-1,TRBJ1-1,CASSQGGGPYTEAFF
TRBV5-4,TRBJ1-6,CASSTGVALSPLHF
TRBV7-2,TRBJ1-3,CASSSGQNTIYF
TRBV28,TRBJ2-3,CASKQGGGADTQYF
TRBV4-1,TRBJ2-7,CASSQGSTYEQYF
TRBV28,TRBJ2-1,CASSQIGTVHNEQFF
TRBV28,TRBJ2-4,CASSGQGAWVGIQYF
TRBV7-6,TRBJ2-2,CASSLSSFANTGELFF
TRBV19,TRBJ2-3,CASSIGTVGDTQYF
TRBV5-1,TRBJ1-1,CASSLRRDNTEAFF
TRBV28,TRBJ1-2,CASSLWAGPGYTF
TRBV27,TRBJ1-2,CASSFQGDNYGYTF
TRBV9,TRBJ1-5,CASSAAQGLGQPQHF
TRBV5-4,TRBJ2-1,CASSIKREGNEQFF
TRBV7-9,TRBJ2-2,CAEPRFGVWNTGELFF